This T cell receptor beta chain was sequenced in a study of CD8 T cells in Susac syndrome. General study results and limits: As the study acknowledged, the number of individuals who were part of its TCR sequencing and HLA analysis was relatively small.

With random hexamers, 0.5 to 1 ug RNA was reverse transcribed. TCRdb reanalysed the immunoSEQ multiplex PCR reads using MiXCR and keeps one entry per CDR3 protein. The sample records around 200,000 distinct CDR3 sequences, roughly 94% being singletons. Control patients had untreated stable or active relapsing-remitting multiple sclerosis by revised McDonald criteria. Bulk CD8+ and CD4+ cells came from magnetic negative isolation; CD8+ TEMRA by FACS. With respect to this clonotype: Its antigen is as yet unknown.

The V gene lost 5 bases and the J gene lost 3 bases, with 8 bases spanning the gap. The CDR3 length is 13 residues. The TCR comes from a human donor with multiple sclerosis. The sequencing sample was made of CD4+ T cells from PBMCs. The rearrangement uses TRBV12-3 or TRBV12-4 and TRBJ1-5, with no clear D. CDR3: CASSPLINQPQHF. The CDR3, as DNA: TGTGCCAGCAGTCCGCTGATCAATCAGCCCCAGCATTTT.